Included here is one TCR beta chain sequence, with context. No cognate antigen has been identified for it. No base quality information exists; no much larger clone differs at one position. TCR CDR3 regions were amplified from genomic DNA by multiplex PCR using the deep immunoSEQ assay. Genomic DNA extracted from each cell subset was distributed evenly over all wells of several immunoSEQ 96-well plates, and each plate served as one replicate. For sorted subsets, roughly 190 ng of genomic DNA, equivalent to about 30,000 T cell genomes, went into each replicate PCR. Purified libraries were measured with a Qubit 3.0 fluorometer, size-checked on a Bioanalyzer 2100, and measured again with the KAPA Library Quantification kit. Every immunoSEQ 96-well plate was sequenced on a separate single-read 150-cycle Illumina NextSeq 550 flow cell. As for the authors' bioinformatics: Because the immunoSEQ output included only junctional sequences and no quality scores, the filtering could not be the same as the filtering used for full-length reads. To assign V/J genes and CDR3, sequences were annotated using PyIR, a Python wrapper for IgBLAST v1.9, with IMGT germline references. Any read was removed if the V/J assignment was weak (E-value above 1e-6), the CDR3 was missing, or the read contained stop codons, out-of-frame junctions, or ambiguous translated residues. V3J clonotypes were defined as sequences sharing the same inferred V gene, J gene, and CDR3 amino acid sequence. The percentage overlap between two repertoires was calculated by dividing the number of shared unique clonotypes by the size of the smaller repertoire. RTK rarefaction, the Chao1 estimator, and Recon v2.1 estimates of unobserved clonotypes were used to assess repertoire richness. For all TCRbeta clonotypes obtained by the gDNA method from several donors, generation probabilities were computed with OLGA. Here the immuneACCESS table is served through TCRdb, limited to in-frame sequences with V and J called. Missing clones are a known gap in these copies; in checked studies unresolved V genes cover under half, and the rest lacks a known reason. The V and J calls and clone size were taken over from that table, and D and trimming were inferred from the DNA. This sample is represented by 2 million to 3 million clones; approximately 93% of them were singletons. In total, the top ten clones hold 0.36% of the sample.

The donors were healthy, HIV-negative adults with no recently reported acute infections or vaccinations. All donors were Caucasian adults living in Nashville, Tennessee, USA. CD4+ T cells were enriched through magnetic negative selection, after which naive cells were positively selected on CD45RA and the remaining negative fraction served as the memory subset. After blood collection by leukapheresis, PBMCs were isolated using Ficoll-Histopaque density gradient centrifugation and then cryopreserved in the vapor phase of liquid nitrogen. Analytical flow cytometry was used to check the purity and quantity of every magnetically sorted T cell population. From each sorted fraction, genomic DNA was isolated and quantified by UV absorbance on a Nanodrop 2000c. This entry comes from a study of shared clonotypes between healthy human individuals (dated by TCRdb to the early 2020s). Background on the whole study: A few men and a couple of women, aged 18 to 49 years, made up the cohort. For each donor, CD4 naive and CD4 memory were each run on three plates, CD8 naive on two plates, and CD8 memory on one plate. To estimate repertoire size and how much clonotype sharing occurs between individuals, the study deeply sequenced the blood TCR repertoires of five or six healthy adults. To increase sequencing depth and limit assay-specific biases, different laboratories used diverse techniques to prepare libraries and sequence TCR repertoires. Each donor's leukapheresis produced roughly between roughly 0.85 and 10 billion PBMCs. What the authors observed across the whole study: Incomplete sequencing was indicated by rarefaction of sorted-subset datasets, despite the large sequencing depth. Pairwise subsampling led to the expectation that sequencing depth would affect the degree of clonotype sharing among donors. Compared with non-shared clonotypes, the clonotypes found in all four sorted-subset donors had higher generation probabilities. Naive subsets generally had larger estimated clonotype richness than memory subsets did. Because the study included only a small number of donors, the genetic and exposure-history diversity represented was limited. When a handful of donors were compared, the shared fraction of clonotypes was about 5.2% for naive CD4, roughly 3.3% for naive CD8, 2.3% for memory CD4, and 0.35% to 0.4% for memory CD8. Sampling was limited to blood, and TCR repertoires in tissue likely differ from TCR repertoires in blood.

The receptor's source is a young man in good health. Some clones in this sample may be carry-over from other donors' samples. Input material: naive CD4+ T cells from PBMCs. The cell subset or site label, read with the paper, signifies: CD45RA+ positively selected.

The CDR3 reads as follows: CASSTPLAGNYEQYF. The nucleotide sequence reads TGTGCCAGCAGCACCCCCCTAGCGGGCAACTACGAGCAGTACTTC. The sequence is built from TRBV7-9 and TRBJ2-7; 8 central bases correspond to TRBD2. The germline V gene (reference sequence) supplies CDR1 SEHNR and CDR2 FQNEAQ. The CDR3 goes from the cysteine to the phenylalanine over 15 residues. The read is trimmed to its CDR3 DNA, 45 bases read in frame from base 1. V and J are trimmed by 5 bases and 3 bases, and the gene matches miss 9 bases of the junction.